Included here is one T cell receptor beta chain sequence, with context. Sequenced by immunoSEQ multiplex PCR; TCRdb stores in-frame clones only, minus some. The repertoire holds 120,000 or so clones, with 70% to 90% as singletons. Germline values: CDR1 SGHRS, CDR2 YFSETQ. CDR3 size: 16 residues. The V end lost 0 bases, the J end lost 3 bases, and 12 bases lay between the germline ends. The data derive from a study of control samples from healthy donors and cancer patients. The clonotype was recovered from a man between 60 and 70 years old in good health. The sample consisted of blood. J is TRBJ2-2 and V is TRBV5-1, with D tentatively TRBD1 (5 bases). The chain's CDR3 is CASSLEGSGDTGELFF. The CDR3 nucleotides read TGCGCCAGCAGCTTGGAGGGGTCAGGTGACACCGGGGAGCTGTTTTTT.